Following are 22 T cell receptor beta chains from one sample sequenced in a study of blood T cell repertoires in COVID-19. Clones were read by immunoSEQ multiplex PCR, and TCRdb kept only the in-frame ones, dropping some. The sample lists a few hundred thousand clones, roughly nine tenths seen once, with 2.5% to 3% in the top ten. Sample: PBMCs or T cells enriched from blood (not recorded which). The receptors shown here come from a woman in her 30s who had recovered from COVID-19.

The chain employs TRBV14 and TRBJ2-1; 8 bases map to TRBD2. The trim removed 1 base at V and 4 bases at J, leaving 12 bases unmatched. The CDR3 spans 18 residues. Germline V CDR1 and CDR2: SGHDN, FVKESK. CDR3 amino acids: CASSQGLRREEGYNEQFF. The CDR3 DNA sequence: TGTGCCAGCAGCCAAGGGCTAAGGCGGGAGGAGGGGTACAATGAGCAGTTCTTC.

The rearrangement uses TRBV4-2 and TRBJ2-7; perhaps TRBD2 as D (5 bases). Germline CDR1 and CDR2: LGHNA and YNFKEQ. The CDR3 covers 15 residues. Trimming removed 0 bases at V and 6 bases at J, with 15 bases between. The CDR3 DNA sequence: TGTGCCAGCAGCCAAGATCGGGCGGGCAGCGGCGAGCAGTACTTC. It codes for CASSQDRAGSGEQYF.

The chain links TRBV28 to TRBJ2-3; D might be TRBD1 (7 bases). The V gene lost 6 bases and the J gene lost 2 bases, with 15 bases spanning the gap. Germline V lookup: CDR1 MDHEN, CDR2 SYDVKM. The CDR3 sequence is 15 residues long. The CDR3 region has the DNA TGTGCCAGCAGCCCGGGCGGGACAGCCACAGATACGCAGTATTTT. Translation: CASSPGGTATDTQYF.

This rearrangement joins TRBV7-9 to TRBJ2-1; 10 bases agree with TRBD2. The CDR3 extends over 17 amino acids. CDR1 SEHNR and CDR2 FQNEAQ come from the germline V gene (reference sequence). J was trimmed by 3 bases and V by 2 bases; bases with no gene match: 7. In nucleotides, the CDR3 is TGTGCCAGCAGCTTAAGGGGGATAGCGGGAGGCTACAATGAGCAGTTCTTC. Translating gives CASSLRGIAGGYNEQFF.

The genes are TRBV19 and TRBJ2-6; D is unresolved. Trimming removed 9 bases at V and 2 bases at J, with 8 bases between. Germline CDR1 LNHDA, CDR2 SQIVND (reference sequence). The CDR3 extends over 13 amino acids. The DNA of the CDR3 is TGTGCCAGCCTAACGACTGGGGCCAACGTCCTGACTTTC. Translated: CASLTTGANVLTF.

V is TRBV5-4 and J is TRBJ1-1, with 7 positions matching TRBD1. Germline assignment: CDR1 SGHNT and CDR2 YYREEE (reference sequence). The V gene end was trimmed by 4 bases and the J gene end by 0 bases; junction bases not matched to a gene: 6. The CDR3 loop spans 15 amino acids. CDR3 sequence: CASSGGQDLNTEAFF. In DNA form, the CDR3 reads TGTGCCAGCAGCGGAGGACAGGATCTGAACACTGAAGCTTTCTTT.

The chain is built from TRBV9 and TRBJ2-7, with 7 nucleotides matching TRBD2. V lost 6 bases and J lost 4; bases outside the gene matches: 13. The CDR3 is 15 amino acids. The germline V gene has CDR1 SGDLS and CDR2 YYNGEE. CDR3 sequence (DNA): TGTGCCAGCAACAAAATGGGAGGGAGCGTTTACGAGCAGTACTTC. Translating gives CASNKMGGSVYEQYF.

The rearrangement links TRBV27 to TRBJ2-7, with 8 bases lining up with TRBD2. There are 13 residues in the CDR3. From germline, CDR1 is MNHEY and CDR2 SMNVEV (reference sequence). Unmatched junction bases numbered 9, after V lost 8 bases and J lost 6 bases. Here the CDR3 DNA reads TGTGCCAGCCGAACAGGGACTAGGGGCGAGCAGTACTTC. Residues: CASRTGTRGEQYF.

This chain joins TRBV7-9 and TRBJ1-2; 9 nucleotides line up with TRBD1. The CDR3 spans 15 residues. V shed 5 bases and J 2 bases; nucleotides not matched to a gene: 6. Germline assignment: CDR1 SEHNR and CDR2 FQNEAQ (reference sequence). This CDR3 reads CASSVRDRENYGYTF. DNA of the CDR3: TGTGCCAGCAGCGTCCGGGACAGGGAAAACTATGGCTACACCTTC.

The gene calls are TRBV21-1 and TRBJ2-7; TRBD2, as called in the table, went unchecked against the DNA. TRBV21-1 is a pseudogene. The CDR3 is made up of 18 amino acids. Here the CDR3 reads CASSKGRGGERESYEQYF. The CDR3 DNA follows: TGTGCCAGCAGCAAGGGCCGCGGGGGAGAGCGGGAATCCTACGAGCAGTACTTC.

The V gene is TRBV3-1 (or the pseudogene TRBV3-2), the J gene TRBJ2-5, with D possibly TRBD1 on 5 matching bases. The CDR3 consists of 14 residues. The V gene lost 4 bases and the J gene lost 5 bases, with 14 bases spanning the gap. The germline V gene encodes CDR1 LGHDT and CDR2 YNNKEL (reference sequence). In DNA form, the CDR3 reads TGTGCCAGCAGCCCCCAGCTGGGGCTTGAGACCCAGTACTTC. It yields the protein CASSPQLGLETQYF.

V gene TRBV27 combines with J gene TRBJ1-5; 9 positions match TRBD1. V lost 2 bases, J lost 1 base, and 0 bases stayed unmatched. CDR3 length equals 15 residues. Germline V gene lookup returns CDR1 MNHEY and CDR2 SMNVEV (reference sequence). The CDR3 DNA sequence: TGTGCCAGCAGTTTAGGACAGGGGAGCAATCAGCCCCAGCATTTT. Translated, it gives CASSLGQGSNQPQHF.

A few counts support this clone. Other nucleotide sequences in the sample specify the same CDR3. The chain has TRBV2 and TRBJ1-1; D is unresolved. The CDR3 sequence is 13 residues long. Germline loops: CDR1 SNHLY, CDR2 FYNNEI. The germline V and J ends were trimmed by 2 bases and 2 bases, with 6 bases remaining between them. The DNA for the CDR3 is TGTGCCAGCAGTGAACAGGTAAACACTGAAGCTTTCTTT. Its translation: CASSEQVNTEAFF. The complete variable domain, with remaining parts taken from reference TRBV2 and TRBJ1-1, reads EPEVTQTPSHQVTQMGQEVILRCVPISNHLYFYWYRQILGQKVEFLVSFYNNEISEKSEIFDDQFSVERPDGSNFTLKIRSTKLEDSAMYFCASSEQVNTEAFFGQGTRLTVV.

The genes are TRBV5-4 and TRBJ2-1; 8 nucleotides match TRBD2. CDR1 and CDR2 from the germline V gene are SGHNT and YYREEE (reference sequence). Trimming took 3 bases from V and 9 from J; bases not matched to a gene: 14. The CDR3 runs 16 residues. The CDR3 coding sequence is TGTGCCAGCAGCTACGGTACGGGAGGGCCCCCAGCTGAGCAGTTCTTC. Translated, it gives CASSYGTGGPPAEQFF. Full variable domain (remainder filled in from reference TRBV5-4 and TRBJ2-1): ETGVTQSPTHLIKTRGQQVTLRCSSQSGHNTVSWYQQALGQGPQFIFQYYREEENGRGNFPPRFSGLQFPNYSSELNVNALELDDSALYLCASSYGTGGPPAEQFFGPGTRLTVL.

V gene TRBV29-1 combines with J gene TRBJ2-2; 7 nucleotides align to TRBD2. The CDR3 length is 17 residues. J was trimmed by 3 bases and V by 2 bases; bases with no gene match: 12. CDR1 is SQVTM and CDR2 is ANQGSEA in the germline V gene. The CDR3 nucleotides read TGCAGCGTTGAATTGTCCAGGGCGGGAGTTGACACCGGGGAGCTGTTTTTT. Residues: CSVELSRAGVDTGELFF.

The chain combines TRBV18 with TRBJ1-2, with no clear D. Per germline, CDR1 KGHSH and CDR2 LQKENI. The V end lost 2 bases, the J end lost 7 bases, and 5 bases lay between the germline ends. This CDR3 region has 11 residues. CDR3 sequence (DNA): TGTGCCAGCTCACCAGGGCCTGGCTACACCTTC. Its protein is CASSPGPGYTF.

This chain uses TRBV14 with TRBJ1-2; perhaps TRBD1 as D (6 bases). Germline V gene data show CDR1 as SGHDN and CDR2 as FVKESK. Between the trimmed V and J ends, which lost 2 bases and 7 bases, there was a span of 11 bases. CDR3 length: 13 residues. Written as DNA, the CDR3 is TGTGCCAGCAGCCAACAAACAGGGTCTGGCTACACCTTC. Its translation: CASSQQTGSGYTF.

The V gene is TRBV30, the J gene TRBJ1-4; no definite D call. In germline, CDR1 is GTSNPN, CDR2 SVGIG (reference sequence). The CDR3 has 13 residues. V lost 3 bases and J lost 5, with 10 bases in between. CDR3: CAWSLEVNEKLFF. The CDR3 nucleotides are TGTGCCTGGAGCCTTGAGGTCAATGAAAAACTGTTTTTT.

This clone was recorded once. The genes are TRBV7-3 and TRBJ1-1; D unresolved. The V gene's germline CDR1 is SGHTA and CDR2 FQGTGA. The CDR3 contains 13 residues. Trimming took off 2 bases at V and 1 base at J, with 5 bases between the two ends. The DNA of the CDR3 is TGTGCCAGCAGCTTAGTATGGAACACTGAAGCTTTCTTT. It is translated as CASSLVWNTEAFF.

The chain links TRBV28 to TRBJ2-3; no clear D gene. Germline V gene sequence: CDR1 MDHEN, CDR2 SYDVKM. Trimming stripped 5 bases from V and 2 bases from J, with 11 bases between. The CDR3 is made up of 14 amino acids. CDR3 protein: CASSPPTFTDTQYF. CDR3 nucleotide sequence: TGTGCCAGCAGTCCCCCGACTTTCACAGATACGCAGTATTTT.

V and J are TRBV3-1 (or the pseudogene TRBV3-2) and TRBJ2-5; the D is unclear. Trimming removed 1 base from V and 3 bases from J, with 6 bases in between. The CDR3 length is 13 residues. Germline V CDR1 and CDR2: LGHDT, YNNKEL (reference sequence). The CDR3 region is CASSQGLKETQYF. In DNA form, the CDR3 reads TGTGCCAGCAGCCAAGGTCTAAAAGAGACCCAGTACTTC.

A remark on this clone: Compared with germline, one end of the junction differs, possibly owing to a read error. The chain links TRBV9 to TRBJ2-1; D might be TRBD2 (7 bases). The germline V gene encodes CDR1 SGDLS and CDR2 YYNGEE. The CDR3 consists of 15 residues. This CDR3 is CASSVAGGPYNEQFF. In DNA form, the CDR3 reads TGTGCCAGCAGCGTAGCGGGGGGCCCCTATAATGAGCAGTTCTTC.